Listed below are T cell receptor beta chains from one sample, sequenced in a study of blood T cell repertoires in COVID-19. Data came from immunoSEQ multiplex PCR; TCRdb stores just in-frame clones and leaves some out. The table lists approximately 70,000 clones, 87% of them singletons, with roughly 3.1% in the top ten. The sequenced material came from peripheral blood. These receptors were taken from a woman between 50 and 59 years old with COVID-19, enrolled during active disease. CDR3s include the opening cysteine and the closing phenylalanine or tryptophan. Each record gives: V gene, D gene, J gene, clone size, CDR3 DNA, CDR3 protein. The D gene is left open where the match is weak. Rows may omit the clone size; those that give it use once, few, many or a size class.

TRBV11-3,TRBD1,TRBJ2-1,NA,TGTGCCAGCAGCTCAATGGACAGGGTCCAGTTCTTC,CASSSMDRVQFF
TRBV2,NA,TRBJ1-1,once,TGTGCCAGCAGTGATCTGGGGGCAGTTTGGACTGAAGCTTTCTTT,CASSDLGAVWTEAFF
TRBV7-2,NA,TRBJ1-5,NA,TGTGCCAGCAGCGCCACAGGTAGCAATCAGCCCCAGCATTTT,CASSATGSNQPQHF
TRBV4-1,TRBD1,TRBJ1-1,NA,TGCGCCAGCAGCCTCACGGGACAGGGGAACACTGAAGCTTTCTTT,CASSLTGQGNTEAFF
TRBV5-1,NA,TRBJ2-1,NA,TGCGCCAGCAGCTGGGCGGGCTCCTACAATGAGCAGTTCTTC,CASSWAGSYNEQFF
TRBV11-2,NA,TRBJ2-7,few,TGTGCCAGCAGCTCCCTCGGGCTAGCGTCCTACGAGCAGTACTTC,CASSSLGLASYEQYF
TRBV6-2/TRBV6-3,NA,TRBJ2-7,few,TGTGCCAGCAGTGCAAGGTGGACACCTACCTACGAGCAGTACTTC,CASSARWTPTYEQYF
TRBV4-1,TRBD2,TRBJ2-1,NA,TGCGCCAGCAGCCAAGAGGGTAGCGGGGGCTCCTACAATGAGCAGTTCTTC,CASSQEGSGGSYNEQFF
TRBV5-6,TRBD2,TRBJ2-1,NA,TGTGCCAGCAGAACTAGCGGGAGGGATGAGCAGTTCTTC,CASRTSGRDEQFF
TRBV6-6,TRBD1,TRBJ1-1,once,TGTGCCAGCAGTTACCGGGGACAGTACACTGAAGCTTTCTTT,CASSYRGQYTEAFF
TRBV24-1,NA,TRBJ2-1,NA,TGTGCCACCAGTGATTTCGGGTTAGCCTACAATGAGCAGTTCTTC,CATSDFGLAYNEQFF
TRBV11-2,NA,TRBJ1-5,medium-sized,TGTGCCAGCAGCCCTAGACAGGAGGTCCAGCCCCAGCATTTT,CASSPRQEVQPQHF
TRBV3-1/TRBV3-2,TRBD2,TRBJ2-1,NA,TGTGCCAGCAGCCCCCGACTAGCGGGAGGGTGGAATGAGCAGTTCTTC,CASSPRLAGGWNEQFF
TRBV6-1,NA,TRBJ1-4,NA,TGTGCCAGCAGTGAAGAGTTCAGGGTAGAGGAAAAACTGTTTTTT,CASSEEFRVEEKLFF
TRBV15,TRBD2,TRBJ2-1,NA,TGTGCCACCAGCAGAGATCAGGCTAGCGGGTCCTACAATGAGCAGTTCTTC,CATSRDQASGSYNEQFF
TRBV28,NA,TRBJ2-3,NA,TGTGCCAGCAGTTTCCAAGTCCCAGGGGCCACAGATACGCAGTATTTT,CASSFQVPGATDTQYF
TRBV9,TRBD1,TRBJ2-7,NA,TGTGCCAGCAGCCCCGGGACAGCCAACTACGAGCAGTACTTC,CASSPGTANYEQYF
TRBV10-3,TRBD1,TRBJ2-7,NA,TGTGCCATCAGTGAGTCGAGGGCAGGGGGTAGGGAGCAGTACTTC,CAISESRAGGREQYF
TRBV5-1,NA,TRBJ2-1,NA,TGCGCCAGCAGCTGGCCCGGAGATTTACGAGACAGGTCAGGTGGCAATGAGCAGTTCTTC,CASSWPGDLRDRSGGNEQFF
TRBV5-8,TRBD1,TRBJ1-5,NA,TGTGCCAGCAGCTTAACGTTGACAGGGTATAGCAATCAGCCCCAGCATTTT,CASSLTLTGYSNQPQHF
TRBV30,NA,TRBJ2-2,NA,TGTGCCTGGAGTGGAGGTCCTCACACCGGGGAGCTGTTTTTT,CAWSGGPHTGELFF